The 24 T cell receptor beta chains in this list originate from one sample, sequenced in a study of blood T cells in healthy people across ages. Combining a sample-barcoded 5' primer with a J-beta primer mix, a second PCR ran for about 6 to 12 cycles. In TCRdb, the 5' RACE reads were re-called with MiXCR into one record per CDR3 protein. The top ten clones hold just over 15% of a sample with hundreds of thousands of distinct CDR3 sequences, approximately 31% of them seen once. The sample comprised blood. The source is a woman older than 75 in good health.

A remark on this clonotype: This may arise from a read error, as a much more abundant clone is one base away. The chain carries TRBV20-1 and TRBJ2-5; D unresolved. Germline lookup yields CDR1 DFQATT and CDR2 SNEGSKA (reference sequence). V lost 4 bases and J lost 2, with 14 bases in between. The CDR3 has 14 residues. The CDR3 region has the DNA TGCAGTGCTATCCACTTAATAGAACAAGAGACCCAGTACTTC. The encoded protein is CSAIHLIEQETQYF.

The chain has TRBV20-1 and TRBJ1-3; 7 nucleotides line up with TRBD1. The CDR3 has 14 residues. Germline lookup yields CDR1 DFQATT and CDR2 SNEGSKA (reference sequence). The J segment lost 2 bases and the V segment lost 3 bases, leaving 4 bases of the junction unmatched. CDR3 amino acids: CSASKGQTGNTIYF. CDR3 nucleotides: TGCAGTGCTAGCAAGGGACAGACTGGAAACACCATATATTTT.

J is TRBJ2-3 and V is TRBV12-3 or TRBV12-4; D perhaps matches TRBD2 (5 bases). Deletions cut 6 bases from V and 6 bases from J, with 19 bases between. The CDR3 spans 15 residues. DNA of the CDR3: TGTGCCAGCAGCCCGCGGAGGAGTTCATCGGATACGCAGTATTTT. This translates into CASSPRRSSSDTQYF.

This clonotype was observed at least ten times. The chain is built from TRBV18 and TRBJ2-1, with D unclear. Germline CDR1 KGHSH, CDR2 LQKENI. Trimming took off 6 bases at V and 10 bases at J, with 16 bases between the two ends. The CDR3 contains 13 residues. The CDR3 here is CASSYYGSGEQFF. The CDR3 bases are TGTGCCAGCTCGTACTATGGGTCCGGCGAGCAGTTCTTC.

This clonotype was seen repeatedly, ten times or more. The chain joins TRBV5-1 to TRBJ2-5, with 8 bases identical to TRBD1. The germline V gene encodes CDR1 SGHRS and CDR2 YFSETQ. The CDR3 totals 14 residues. V was pared by 3 bases and J by 5 bases, with 6 bases of the junction left unmatched. The CDR3 here is CASSSTGDRETQYF. CDR3 DNA sequence: TGCGCCAGCAGCTCGACAGGGGATCGGGAGACCCAGTACTTC.

This chain uses TRBV20-1 with TRBJ2-6, with D uncertain. Germline V gives CDR1 DFQATT, CDR2 SNEGSKA (reference sequence). V was shortened by 0 bases and J by 3 bases, with 9 bases between the two germline ends. CDR3 length: 15 residues. CDR3 region: CSARDWGFGANVLTF. The CDR3 DNA sequence: TGCAGTGCTAGAGATTGGGGTTTTGGGGCCAACGTCCTGACTTTC.

J is TRBJ2-5 and V is TRBV20-1; maybe TRBD2 (5 bases). Judging by the DNA end, TRBJ2-7 fits better; the J call may be wrong. Per germline, CDR1 DFQATT and CDR2 SNEGSKA (reference sequence). The CDR3 is 12 amino acids. CDR3: CSARGLSYEQYF. The CDR3 DNA sequence: TGCAGTGCCCGAGGACTTTCCTACGAGCAGTACTTC.

This clonotype was counted at least ten times. The CDR3 coding sequence is TGTGCCACCAGCAGGGCTAGAGGGTCGGCTGAGACCCAGTACTTC. Protein product: CATSRARGSAETQYF. V is TRBV15 and J is TRBJ2-5, with a weak D call TRBD2 (5 bases). The V gene lost 3 bases and the J gene lost 5 bases, with 16 bases spanning the gap. The germline gives CDR1 LNHNV, CDR2 YYDKDF (reference sequence). This CDR3 has 15 amino acids.

The chain joins TRBV20-1 to TRBJ2-5; 9 bases align to TRBD2. V was clipped by 6 bases and J by 11 bases; unmatched bases: 13. CDR3 size: 13 residues. Per germline, CDR1 DFQATT and CDR2 SNEGSKA (reference sequence). DNA of the CDR3: TGCAGTGCGAACGCGGGGGGGCCCGATGAGCAGTACTTC. Translation: CSANAGGPDEQYF.

Comments on this clonotype: A much larger clone differs from this one at a single base, so this may be a read error. The V call is TRBV7-7, the J call TRBJ2-3, with TRBD1 matching over 8 bases. CDR1 SSHAT and CDR2 FNYEAQ come from the germline V gene (reference sequence). The CDR3 covers 15 residues. CDR3 bases: TGTGCTAGCAGCTGGGGACAGGACAACACAGATACGCAGTATTTT. It is translated as CASSWGQDNTDTQYF.

There are many counts of this clonotype. This chain links TRBV6-1 with TRBJ2-3, with D possibly matching TRBD1 (5 bases). V dropped 3 bases and J dropped 4 bases, with 8 bases sitting between them. The CDR3 has 13 amino acids. CDR1 is MNHNS, CDR2 SASEGT, per germline. The CDR3 sequence: CASSEWGPDTQYF. CDR3 bases: TGTGCCAGCAGTGAGTGGGGCCCAGATACGCAGTATTTT.

V gene TRBV20-1 combines with J gene TRBJ2-7; D might be TRBD1 (6 bases). V lost 3 bases and J lost 0, with 9 bases in between. From germline, CDR1 is DFQATT and CDR2 SNEGSKA (reference sequence). The CDR3 contains 13 residues. The CDR3 DNA sequence: TGCAGTGCTAGGGAGGACAGCTCCTACGAGCAGTACTTC. It is translated as CSAREDSSYEQYF.

This rearrangement joins TRBV14 to TRBJ2-4; perhaps D is TRBD1 or TRBD2 (6 bases each). The J call may be wrong; the DNA end is better matched by TRBJ2-7. This CDR3 is 14 amino acids long. Germline V lookup: CDR1 SGHDN, CDR2 FVKESK. The CDR3 DNA reads as TGTGCCAGCCAGGAGGGGACCACAGGGTCCGAGCAGTACTTC. Translation gives CASQEGTTGSEQYF.

This clonotype was observed many times. This chain's CDR3 is CAWSVRTGYEQYF. The CDR3, as DNA: TGTGCCTGGAGTGTCAGGACAGGGTACGAGCAGTACTTC. V and J are TRBV30 and TRBJ2-7, with 8 bases aligning to TRBD1. V lost 0 bases, J lost 4 bases, and 2 bases stayed unmatched. Germline CDR1 and CDR2: GTSNPN and SVGIG (reference sequence). CDR3 length: 13 amino acids.

The V call is TRBV4-1, the J call TRBJ1-2, with D perhaps TRBD1 (5 bases). The germline V gene has CDR1 MGHRA and CDR2 YSYEKL. V lost 3 bases, J lost 6 bases, and 20 bases lay in between. The CDR3 contains 16 residues. CDR3 sequence: CASSQPGTEKFDGYTF. As DNA, the CDR3 is TGCGCCAGCAGCCAGCCCGGGACGGAGAAATTTGATGGCTACACCTTC.

To note about this clonotype: Being one base from a much bigger clone, this may be a read error. The V gene is TRBV7-8, the J gene TRBJ2-7, with 10 bases fitting TRBD2. The germline V gene encodes CDR1 SGHVS and CDR2 FQNEAQ. This CDR3 has 18 residues. V dropped 5 bases and J dropped 7; count of bases not matched to a gene: 20. The CDR3 DNA is TGTGCCAGCAGCCCACTGAGCCTAGCGGGGGCCACCTACAATGAGCAGTACTTC. This encodes CASSPLSLAGATYNEQYF. Drawing the rest from reference TRBV7-8 and TRBJ2-7, the complete variable domain is GAGVSQSPRYKVAKRGQDVALRCDPISGHVSLFWYQQALGQGPEFLTYFQNEAQLDKSGLPSDRFFAERPEGSVSTLKIQRTQQEDSAVYLCASSPLSLAGATYNEQYFGPGTRLTVT.

As regards this clonotype: Just one base apart from a much larger clone, this may be a read error. The gene calls are TRBV19 and TRBJ2-7; no clear D gene. The germline V gene encodes CDR1 LNHDA and CDR2 SQIVND (reference sequence). This CDR3 contains 12 residues. The germline V and J ends were trimmed by 3 bases and 7 bases, with 10 bases remaining between them. The CDR3 reads CASSMSAHEQYF. CDR3 bases: TGTGCCAGTAGTATGAGTGCACATGAGCAGTACTTC.

Here the CDR3 DNA reads TGTGCCAGCAGCTTAGCCTCACTAGCCGCCTACAATGAGCAGTTCTTC. This sequence encodes CASSLASLAAYNEQFF. The gene calls are TRBV7-2 and TRBJ2-1; weak D call: TRBD2 (6 bases). V was cut by 0 bases and J by 2 bases, with 11 bases left in between. Germline CDR1 reads SGHTA; CDR2 reads FQGNSA. The length of the CDR3 is 16 residues.

The table lists this clonotype with a few counts. The CDR3 DNA sequence: TGTGCCAGCAGATTGGGGACTAGCGGGGGGTTGGGGGTAGGGCAGTTCTTC. Translating it yields CASRLGTSGGLGVGQFF. The chain recombines TRBV6-1 with TRBJ2-1; 15 nucleotides agree with TRBD2. Germline trimming cut 6 bases from V and 12 bases from J; bases unmatched to any gene: 15. Germline lookup yields CDR1 MNHNS and CDR2 SASEGT. This CDR3 comprises 17 residues.

Many counts were recorded for this clonotype. The gene calls are TRBV12-3 or TRBV12-4 and TRBJ2-5, with 9 bases that match TRBD1. Unmatched junction bases numbered 4, after V lost 3 bases and J lost 2 bases. This CDR3 has 15 amino acids. The CDR3: CASSLDRGQQETQYF. The CDR3 coding sequence is TGTGCCAGCAGTTTGGACAGGGGCCAACAAGAGACCCAGTACTTC.

Note on this clonotype: A read error may be the cause here, since a much bigger clone is one base away. The chain has TRBV5-1 and TRBJ1-2, with TRBD1 identical over 7 bases. The CDR3 runs to 16 residues. Germline V gives CDR1 SGHRS, CDR2 YFSETQ. The CDR3 protein is CTSSPTSTGHSNGYTF. In nucleotides, the CDR3 is TGCACCAGCAGCCCGACTTCGACAGGGCATAGTAATGGCTACACCTTC.

This clonotype was counted between two and nine times. This sequence joins TRBV2 and TRBJ1-2; no reliable D call. V was cut by 0 bases and J by 0 bases, with 11 bases left in between. This CDR3 has 16 amino acids. Germline values: CDR1 SNHLY, CDR2 FYNNEI. The CDR3 spells CASSEAGRATNYGYTF. CDR3 sequence (DNA): TGTGCCAGCAGTGAAGCCGGGAGGGCGACTAACTATGGCTACACCTTC. Variable domain in full (rest from reference TRBV2 and TRBJ1-2): EPEVTQTPSHQVTQMGQEVILRCVPISNHLYFYWYRQILGQKVEFLVSFYNNEISEKSEIFDDQFSVERPDGSNFTLKIRSTKLEDSAMYFCASSEAGRATNYGYTFGSGTRLTVV.

This chain connects TRBV28 to TRBJ2-3; 11 bases align to TRBD2. The CDR3 spans 16 residues. Trimming at V came to 3 bases and at J to 4 bases, leaving 6 bases not matched to a gene. Germline V gene data show CDR1 as MDHEN and CDR2 as SYDVKM. The CDR3 nucleotides are TGTGCCAGCAGTTTTACTAGCGGGGGACCCCCAGATACGCAGTATTTT. Translated, it gives CASSFTSGGPPDTQYF.

This clonotype has at least ten counts. The V gene is TRBV27, the J gene TRBJ2-1, with 10 positions matching TRBD2. This CDR3 contains 15 residues. With 7 bases clipped from V and 12 bases from J, the junction kept 15 bases outside the gene matches. Germline CDR1 MNHEY, CDR2 SMNVEV (reference sequence). CDR3 sequence reads: CASIARVAGGLMQFF. Written as DNA, the CDR3 is TGTGCCAGCATCGCCCGGGTAGCGGGGGGCCTAATGCAGTTCTTC.